The 13 T cell receptor beta chains reported below all come from one sample, sequenced in a study of PD-1 blockade in mismatch repair-deficient tumors. The table came from immunoSEQ multiplex PCR; TCRdb's copy has only in-frame clones and leaves some out. The data contain about 68,000 clones, around 80% of them seen just once; the ten biggest clones take up roughly 6%. The sequenced sample was peripheral blood, obtained 2 weeks after starting pembrolizumab. These receptors all stem from an adult with mismatch repair-deficient cancer.

J is TRBJ1-4 and V is TRBV5-4; the D gene is possibly TRBD1 (5 bases). CDR1 is SGHNT and CDR2 is YYREEE in the germline V gene (reference sequence). The CDR3 has 13 amino acids. V was shortened by 3 bases and J by 8 bases, with 11 bases between the two germline ends. The CDR3 reads CASSYQGGEKLFF. CDR3 coding DNA: TGTGCCAGCAGCTACCAGGGAGGCGAAAAACTGTTTTTT. Using reference TRBV5-4 and TRBJ1-4 for the parts outside the CDR3, the full variable domain is ETGVTQSPTHLIKTRGQQVTLRCSSQSGHNTVSWYQQALGQGPQFIFQYYREEENGRGNFPPRFSGLQFPNYSSELNVNALELDDSALYLCASSYQGGEKLFFGSGTQLSVL.

The chain has TRBV4-2 and TRBJ2-2; D possibly uses TRBD1 or TRBD2 (5 bases each). V gave up 4 bases and J gave up 3 bases, with 15 bases separating them. This CDR3 has 16 amino acids. Germline V gene data show CDR1 as LGHNA and CDR2 as YNFKEQ. The CDR3 bases are TGTGCCAGCAGCCCCCTCGTGCAGGGAGACACCGGGGAGCTGTTTTTT. It is translated as CASSPLVQGDTGELFF.

The rearrangement links TRBV5-4 to TRBJ2-1; 11 bases line up with TRBD1. The CDR3 length is 15 residues. The ends lost 4 bases at V and 6 bases at J; junction bases unmatched: 6. The V gene's germline CDR1 is SGHNT and CDR2 YYREEE (reference sequence). Here the CDR3 DNA reads TGTGCCAGCAGCGTGGGACAGGGGGGACCCAATGAGCAGTTCTTC. The encoded protein is CASSVGQGGPNEQFF. Using reference TRBV5-4 and TRBJ2-1 for the parts outside the CDR3, the full variable domain is ETGVTQSPTHLIKTRGQQVTLRCSSQSGHNTVSWYQQALGQGPQFIFQYYREEENGRGNFPPRFSGLQFPNYSSELNVNALELDDSALYLCASSVGQGGPNEQFFGPGTRLTVL.

The chain is built from TRBV2 and TRBJ2-1; 8 bases are a match to TRBD1. This CDR3 contains 15 residues. The V gene's germline CDR1 is SNHLY and CDR2 FYNNEI. V lost 7 bases to trimming and J lost 3 bases; unmatched junction nucleotides: 8. The chain's CDR3 is CASKVGTGIYNEQFF. CDR3 DNA: TGTGCCAGCAAGGTGGGGACAGGTATCTACAATGAGCAGTTCTTC. The whole variable domain, remainder taken from reference TRBV2 and TRBJ2-1, is EPEVTQTPSHQVTQMGQEVILRCVPISNHLYFYWYRQILGQKVEFLVSFYNNEISEKSEIFDDQFSVERPDGSNFTLKIRSTKLEDSAMYFCASKVGTGIYNEQFFGPGTRLTVL.

The gene calls are TRBV6-1 and TRBJ1-5; D may be TRBD1 (5 bases). This CDR3 spans 15 amino acids. The V end lost 3 bases, the J end lost 4 bases, and 13 bases lay between the germline ends. Per germline, CDR1 MNHNS and CDR2 SASEGT. Here the CDR3 DNA reads TGTGCCAGCAGTGACGCACCAGGGCAAAATCAGCCCCAGCATTTT. This translates into CASSDAPGQNQPQHF.

This clone occurred once. This rearrangement joins TRBV16 to TRBJ2-5; 9 bases are shared with TRBD2. Germline V gene sequence: CDR1 KGHSY, CDR2 FQNENV. This CDR3 is 16 amino acids long. V was clipped by 0 bases and J by 6 bases; unmatched bases: 8. The CDR3 DNA reads TGTGCCAGCAGCCAATCAGTAGCGGGAGCGGGAAAGACCCAGTACTTC. Translation: CASSQSVAGAGKTQYF.

The rearrangement uses TRBV10-3 and TRBJ1-5; D might be TRBD1 (5 bases). Germline V lookup: CDR1 ENHRY, CDR2 SYGVKD. V lost 0 bases to trimming and J lost 4 bases, with 13 bases between them. This CDR3 has 16 residues. CDR3 protein: CAISESMGSGNQPQHF. The CDR3 nucleotides read TGTGCCATCAGTGAGTCGATGGGCTCAGGGAATCAGCCCCAGCATTTT.

This chain uses TRBV6-5 with TRBJ2-3; 8 bases align to TRBD2. Germline-derived CDR1 and CDR2 are MNHEY and SVGAGI. The trim removed 0 bases at V and 0 bases at J, leaving 2 bases unmatched. This CDR3 is built from 16 residues. Here the CDR3 DNA reads TGTGCCAGCAGTTACTCTCCTAGCGGGAGCACAGATACGCAGTATTTT. Translated, it gives CASSYSPSGSTDTQYF.

The chain joins TRBV5-5 to TRBJ2-7; possible D gene TRBD1, 6 bases. CDR3 length equals 15 residues. Germline assignment: CDR1 SGHKS and CDR2 YYEKEE (reference sequence). Between the trimmed V and J ends, which lost 1 base and 1 base, there was a span of 12 bases. The CDR3 sequence: CASSLSRGRSYEQYF. The CDR3 DNA is TGTGCCAGCAGCTTGAGCAGGGGTAGATCCTACGAGCAGTACTTC.

The chain has TRBV7-9 and TRBJ1-3, with D uncertain. V was trimmed by 7 bases and J by 2 bases, leaving 9 bases between them. Germline V gives CDR1 SEHNR, CDR2 FQNEAQ (reference sequence). This CDR3 spans 13 amino acids. The CDR3 sequence is CASNAAAGNTIYF. The CDR3 DNA sequence: TGTGCCAGCAATGCGGCGGCTGGAAACACCATATATTTT. Based on the CDR3 plus reference TRBV7-9 and TRBJ1-3, the full variable domain is DTGVSQNPRHKITKRGQNVTFRCDPISEHNRLYWYRQTLGQGPEFLTYFQNEAQLEKSRLLSDRFSAERPKGSFSTLEIQRTEQGDSAMYLCASNAAAGNTIYFGEGSWLTVV.

There are a few counts of this clone. This chain connects TRBV18 to TRBJ2-2; 7 bases match TRBD2. The junction had 1 base not matched to a gene; V was cut back by 4 bases and J by 2 bases. CDR1 and CDR2 from the germline V gene are KGHSH and LQKENI. The CDR3 consists of 14 residues. The CDR3 reads CASSRDYNTGELFF. In nucleotides, the CDR3 is TGTGCCAGCTCACGGGACTATAACACCGGGGAGCTGTTTTTT.

The J gene is TRBJ2-5, the V gene TRBV7-2; 10 bases map to TRBD2. Germline V CDR1 and CDR2: SGHTA, FQGNSA. Germline trimming cut 5 bases from V and 3 bases from J; bases unmatched to any gene: 3. This CDR3 is built from 14 residues. In DNA form, the CDR3 reads TGTGCCAGCAGCCAAGGACTAGCGGAAGAGACCCAGTACTTC. As protein: CASSQGLAEETQYF. Supplemented by reference TRBV7-2 and TRBJ2-5, the full variable domain reads GAGVSQSPSNKVTEKGKDVELRCDPISGHTALYWYRQSLGQGLEFLIYFQGNSAPDKSGLPSDRFSAERTGGSVSTLTIQRTQQEDSAVYLCASSQGLAEETQYFGPGTRLLVL.

The genes are TRBV29-1 and TRBJ2-3; 10 nucleotides line up with TRBD2. This CDR3 is 15 amino acids long. V dropped 4 bases and J dropped 6; count of bases not matched to a gene: 10. Per germline, CDR1 SQVTM and CDR2 ANQGSEA. CDR3 loop: CSVVPRASGSDTQYF. The CDR3 region has the DNA TGCAGCGTTGTCCCTAGGGCTAGCGGGAGTGATACGCAGTATTTT.